The entry below describes one T cell receptor beta chain. As yet, its antigen is unknown. A second PCR, run for about 6 to 11 cycles, used a sample-barcoded 5' primer plus a J-beta primer mix. TCRdb re-called the 5' RACE reads with MiXCR, one entry per CDR3 protein. The data hold about 1.8 million distinct CDR3 sequences, with around half observed a single time. This specimen comes from a study of blood T cells in healthy people across ages. General study points: Diversity estimates drawn from one million T cells were deemed underestimates.

The CDR3 runs to 12 residues. The germline gives CDR1 MNHEY, CDR2 SVGEGT. The V segment lost 6 bases and the J segment 8 bases; nucleotides outside the gene matches: 4. The chain recombines TRBV6-2 or TRBV6-3 with TRBJ2-1, with 7 positions matching TRBD1. The sequencing input was blood. This sequence originates from a woman between 35 and 50 years old in good health. CDR3 loop: CASRDRDHEQFF. Written as DNA, the CDR3 is TGTGCCAGCAGAGACAGGGATCATGAGCAGTTCTTC.